Listed below are T cell receptor beta chains from one sample, sequenced in a study of PD-1 blockade in classical Hodgkin lymphoma. Profiled with immunoSEQ multiplex PCR; TCRdb holds only in-frame clones, not every one. The repertoire consists of 43,000 or so clones, with about 73% occurring once and the leading ten covering 11%. The material was peripheral blood mononuclear cells (PBMCs), obtained at baseline. The receptors here all came from a human donor with classical Hodgkin lymphoma. CDR3s include the opening cysteine and the closing phenylalanine or tryptophan. D genes are given only for firm matches. Clone size is shown for a subset of rows, as once, few, many or a class of expanded clone.

clone size	V gene	J gene	D gene	CDR3 length	CDR3 protein	CDR3 DNA
few	TRBV10-2	TRBJ2-7	TRBD2	17	CASSELASGERSYEQYF	TGCGCCAGCAGTGAGCTCGCCAGCGGGGAAAGGTCCTACGAGCAGTACTTC
-	TRBV6-1	TRBJ1-1	-	15	CASSEVVGISAEAFF	TGTGCCAGCAGTGAAGTGGTGGGGATAAGTGCTGAAGCTTTCTTT
-	TRBV5-5	TRBJ1-1	-	16	CASSLWTAFMNTEAFF	TGTGCCAGCAGCTTGTGGACAGCCTTCATGAACACTGAAGCTTTCTTT
-	TRBV5-4	TRBJ1-5	-	15	CASSLSPAGNQPQHF	TGTGCCAGCAGCTTGAGTCCCGCGGGTAATCAGCCCCAGCATTTT
-	TRBV25-1	TRBJ2-2	-	14	CASTWDPYTGELFF	TGTGCCAGCACCTGGGACCCTTACACCGGGGAGCTGTTTTTT
-	TRBV5-1	TRBJ2-5	-	14	CASSQGLRRETQYF	TGCGCCAGCAGCCAGGGACTCCGGAGGGAGACCCAGTACTTC
few	TRBV7-9	TRBJ2-7	-	16	CASSSHYREDGYEQYF	TGTGCCAGCAGCTCCCACTACAGGGAGGATGGGTACGAGCAGTACTTC
-	TRBV9	TRBJ2-1	-	15	CASSPGGSSYNEQFF	TGTGCCAGCAGCCCTGGGGGGAGCTCCTACAATGAGCAGTTCTTC
-	TRBV9	TRBJ1-4	-	14	CASSPRGFGEKLFF	TGTGCCAGCAGCCCCCGAGGGTTTGGGGAAAAACTGTTTTTT
few	TRBV27	TRBJ1-5	-	15	CASSFVRGLNQPQHF	TGTGCCAGCAGTTTTGTCCGGGGTCTCAATCAGCCCCAGCATTTT
-	TRBV6-5	TRBJ1-1	-	14	CASSYSASAGRAFF	TGTGCCAGCAGTTACTCGGCCTCGGCAGGGAGGGCTTTCTTT
once	TRBV7-2	TRBJ1-1	TRBD1	17	CASSPGQGRAGNTEAFF	TGTGCCAGCAGCCCAGGACAGGGACGAGCAGGGAACACTGAAGCTTTCTTT
-	TRBV18	TRBJ2-3	TRBD2	16	CASSPLAGGEENTQYF	TGTGCCAGCTCACCTCTAGCGGGAGGGGAGGAAAATACGCAGTATTTT
-	TRBV5-1	TRBJ1-1	-	16	CASSGLPGAPHTEAFF	TGCGCCAGCAGCGGCCTCCCGGGGGCTCCGCACACTGAAGCTTTCTTT
-	TRBV6-1	TRBJ1-1	-	13	CASSDSLNTEAFF	TGTGCCAGCAGTGACAGTCTGAACACTGAAGCTTTCTTT
-	TRBV6-5	TRBJ1-2	TRBD1	15	CASSYSRDSSRGYTF	TGTGCCAGCAGTTACTCGCGGGACAGCTCTCGGGGCTACACCTTC
-	TRBV11-3	TRBJ2-1	-	15	CASSSRDHSYNEQFF	TGTGCCAGCAGCTCCCGGGACCACTCCTACAATGAGCAGTTCTTC
-	TRBV19	TRBJ2-4	TRBD1	14	CASNRGEAKNIQYF	TGTGCCAGTAACAGGGGGGAGGCCAAAAACATTCAGTACTTC
-	TRBV30	TRBJ1-2	-	13	CAWNPVGDYGYTF	TGTGCCTGGAACCCCGTCGGCGACTATGGCTACACCTTC
-	TRBV29-1	TRBJ2-7	TRBD2	14	CSVELAGSLYEQYF	TGCAGCGTTGAACTAGCGGGATCATTGTACGAGCAGTACTTC
-	TRBV11-2	TRBJ1-5	TRBD1	15	CASSLGQGRNQPQHF	TGTGCCAGCAGCCTGGGACAGGGACGCAATCAGCCCCAGCATTTT
few	TRBV5-6	TRBJ1-2	TRBD1	16	CASSSGVDRPNYGYTF	TGTGCCAGCAGCTCGGGGGTGGACAGGCCGAACTATGGCTACACCTTC
once	TRBV9	TRBJ1-5	-	14	CASSSGTDNQPQHF	TGTGCCAGCAGCTCAGGGACGGACAATCAGCCCCAGCATTTT
-	TRBV6-6	TRBJ1-1	TRBD1	14	CASSPGTGLTEAFF	TGTGCCAGCAGCCCAGGGACAGGGCTGACTGAAGCTTTCTTT
few	TRBV18	TRBJ2-5	-	13	CASSTGQGETQYF	TGTGCCAGCTCGACAGGCCAGGGGGAGACCCAGTACTTC
-	TRBV6-5	TRBJ1-6	-	15	CASSYYGGGDSPLHF	TGTGCCAGCAGTTACTATGGCGGTGGGGATTCACCCCTCCACTTT
-	TRBV19	TRBJ1-5	-	16	CASSISGAGSNQPQHF	TGTGCCAGTAGTATCTCGGGGGCTGGTAGCAATCAGCCCCAGCATTTT
-	TRBV7-8	TRBJ1-5	-	17	CASSPFEGTAKEQPQHF	TGTGCCAGCAGCCCCTTTGAGGGAACGGCCAAAGAGCAGCCCCAGCATTTT
-	TRBV2	TRBJ2-2	-	14	CASRVWGSTGELFF	TGTGCCAGCAGGGTGTGGGGGAGTACCGGGGAGCTGTTTTTT
-	TRBV28	TRBJ1-1	-	11	CASSRPLEAFF	TGTGCCAGCAGCCGGCCCCTTGAAGCTTTCTTT
once	TRBV19	TRBJ1-2	-	14	CASNPTGIGYGYTF	TGTGCCAGTAACCCTACAGGGATCGGCTATGGCTACACCTTC
-	TRBV5-6	TRBJ2-3	TRBD1	15	CASSLKTGITDTQYF	TGTGCCAGCAGCTTAAAGACAGGGATCACAGATACGCAGTATTTT
-	TRBV2	TRBJ1-4	TRBD1	14	CASRVDGTDEKLFF	TGTGCCAGCAGGGTTGATGGGACAGATGAAAAACTGTTTTTT
-	TRBV5-5	TRBJ2-3	-	12	CASSSADPPQYF	TGTGCCAGCAGCTCCGCAGACCCGCCGCAGTATTTT
few	TRBV19	TRBJ1-2	-	15	CASSTLIQGRDGYTF	TGTGCCAGTAGTACACTCATTCAGGGAAGGGATGGCTACACCTTC
-	TRBV7-3	TRBJ1-1	-	15	CASSQWGLANTEAFF	TGTGCCAGCAGCCAATGGGGACTCGCGAACACTGAAGCTTTCTTT
-	TRBV5-4	TRBJ2-7	TRBD2	14	CASSPGTSIYEQYF	TGTGCCAGCAGCCCCGGGACTAGCATCTACGAGCAGTACTTC
-	TRBV28	TRBJ1-5	-	14	CASRPYYRDQPQHF	TGTGCCAGCAGGCCTTACTACAGGGATCAGCCCCAGCATTTT
-	TRBV10-3	TRBJ2-7	TRBD2	17	CAISSGRNKGRIYEQYF	TGTGCCATCTCTAGCGGGAGGAACAAGGGACGGATATACGAGCAGTACTTC
-	TRBV15	TRBJ1-1	-	15	CATSRVSGPNTEAFF	TGTGCCACCAGCAGAGTCTCTGGACCGAACACTGAAGCTTTCTTT
-	TRBV19	TRBJ2-7	TRBD2	15	CASSIGGGPIYEQYF	TGTGCCAGTAGTATAGGGGGAGGGCCGATATACGAGCAGTACTTC